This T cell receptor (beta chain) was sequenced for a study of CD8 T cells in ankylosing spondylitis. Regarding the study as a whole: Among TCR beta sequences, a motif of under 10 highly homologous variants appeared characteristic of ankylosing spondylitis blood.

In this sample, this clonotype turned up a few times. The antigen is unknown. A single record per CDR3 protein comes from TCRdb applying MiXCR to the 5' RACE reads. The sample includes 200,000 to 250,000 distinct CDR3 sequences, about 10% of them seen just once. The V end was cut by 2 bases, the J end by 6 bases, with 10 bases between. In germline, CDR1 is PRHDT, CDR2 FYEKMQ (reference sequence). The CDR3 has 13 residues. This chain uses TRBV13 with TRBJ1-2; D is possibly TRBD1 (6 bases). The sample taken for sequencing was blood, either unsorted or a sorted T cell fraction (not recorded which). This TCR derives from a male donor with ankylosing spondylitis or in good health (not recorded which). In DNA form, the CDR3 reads TGTGCCAGCAGCTTACAGGGGACCAATGGCTACACCTTC. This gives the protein CASSLQGTNGYTF.